The 30 T cell receptor beta chains reported below all come from one sample, sequenced in a study of T cell repertoires in aging, cancer and after chemotherapy. Rearranged V-D-J TRB sequences were amplified with a mixed TRB-A/B primer pool. In TCRdb, the multiplex PCR reads were re-called with MiXCR into one record per CDR3 protein. This table has about 9,800 distinct CDR3 sequences, around 38% appearing once. TCR beta rearrangements were amplified from peripheral blood genomic DNA. The sample taken for sequencing was blood. All receptors derive from a human donor in good health.

Notes on this clonotype: Its ends do not fully match the called genes, so a read error is possible. The CDR3 spells CTSSLSGQGYEQYF. In DNA form, the CDR3 reads TGTACCAGCAGTTTATCGGGGCAGGGCTACGAGCAGTACTTC. The chain has TRBV27 and TRBJ2-7; perhaps D is TRBD1 or TRBD2 (5 bases each). The CDR3 is made up of 14 amino acids. Germline CDR1 is MNHEY and CDR2 is SMNVEV (reference sequence).

There are a few counts of this clonotype. V and J are TRBV27 and TRBJ2-7; 10 bases align to TRBD2. The CDR3 runs 16 residues. The V gene end was trimmed by 5 bases and the J gene end by 2 bases; junction bases not matched to a gene: 9. Germline CDR1 is MNHEY and CDR2 is SMNVEV (reference sequence). The chain's CDR3 is CASSHPRTSGAYEQYF. In DNA, the CDR3 is TGTGCCAGCAGTCACCCTCGGACTAGCGGCGCCTACGAGCAGTACTTC.

In this sample, this clonotype turned up a few times. At one boundary the junction diverges from the germline segment, which might be a read error. The J gene is TRBJ2-2, the V gene TRBV5-4; weak D call: TRBD2 (5 bases). The length of the CDR3 is 13 residues. Germline values: CDR1 SGHNT, CDR2 YYREEE (reference sequence). The CDR3 DNA reads as TGCGCCAGCAGCTTGAGGGTGGACGGGGAGCTGTTTTTT. This encodes CASSLRVDGELFF.

This chain uses TRBV5-5 with TRBJ2-7; possible D gene TRBD1, 5 bases. The CDR3 totals 17 residues. V was clipped by 4 bases and J by 0 bases, with 20 bases between them. Per the germline V gene, CDR1 is SGHKS and CDR2 is YYEKEE (reference sequence). The CDR3 is CASSTVNRLLNSYEQYF. DNA of the CDR3: TGTGCCAGCAGCACGGTGAACAGGCTCTTGAACTCCTACGAGCAGTACTTC.

V and J are TRBV27 and TRBJ2-2; 9 bases map to TRBD1. Germline V gives CDR1 MNHEY, CDR2 SMNVEV (reference sequence). The CDR3 loop spans 15 amino acids. V shed 4 bases, J shed 5 bases, and the junction held 5 bases outside the gene matches. In nucleotides, the CDR3 is TGTGCCAGCAGTTCCGGGACAGGGTGGACCGGGGAGCTGTTTTTT. This translates into CASSSGTGWTGELFF.

This clonotype is deemed medium-sized. The gene calls are TRBV29-1 and TRBJ2-2; TRBD1 is a possible D gene (6 bases). Trimming removed 6 bases from V and 5 bases from J, with 22 bases in between. The germline V gene encodes CDR1 SQVTM and CDR2 ANQGSEA. This CDR3 has 16 residues. The DNA for the CDR3 is TGCAGCGTGGCCCCTCCCCTAGGGGGATCAACCGGGGAGCTGTTTTTT. It specifies CSVAPPLGGSTGELFF.

This chain links TRBV24-1 with TRBJ2-2; TRBD1 agrees at 8 bases. Losses at the gene ends were 0 bases for V and 4 bases for J; bases not matched to a gene: 0. The CDR3 is 15 residues long. Germline-derived CDR1 and CDR2 are KGHDR and SFDVKD. The CDR3 DNA is TGTGCCACCAGTGATTTGCAGGGGGCCACCGGGGAGCTGTTTTTT. It specifies CATSDLQGATGELFF.

The gene calls are TRBV5-4 and TRBJ2-3, with 7 bases matching TRBD2. In germline, CDR1 is SGHNT, CDR2 YYREEE (reference sequence). The CDR3 is 15 amino acids. Trimming took 4 bases from V and 3 from J; bases not matched to a gene: 8. CDR3 coding DNA: TGTGCCAGCAGCCCCGGGACTACTAAAACAGATACGCAGTATTTT. Translation gives CASSPGTTKTDTQYF. Drawing the rest from reference TRBV5-4 and TRBJ2-3, the complete variable domain is ETGVTQSPTHLIKTRGQQVTLRCSSQSGHNTVSWYQQALGQGPQFIFQYYREEENGRGNFPPRFSGLQFPNYSSELNVNALELDDSALYLCASSPGTTKTDTQYFGPGTRLTVL.

The chain employs TRBV10-3 and TRBJ2-1, with TRBD2 identical over 10 bases. With 6 bases clipped from V and 7 bases from J, the junction kept 9 bases outside the gene matches. This CDR3 is built from 15 residues. Germline CDR1 ENHRY, CDR2 SYGVKD. The CDR3 loop is CAIRWLAGANNEQFF. CDR3 bases: TGTGCCATCAGGTGGCTAGCGGGAGCGAATAATGAGCAGTTCTTC.

By frequency in the sample, this clonotype is medium-sized. The chain couples TRBV19 to TRBJ2-5, with 8 bases matching TRBD1. CDR1 and CDR2 from the germline V gene are LNHDA and SQIVND (reference sequence). The junction had 14 bases not matched to a gene; V was cut back by 6 bases and J by 5 bases. The CDR3 contains 16 residues. The CDR3 DNA sequence: TGTGCCAGTAGCCGAACGGACAGGGCGGAGGTGGAGACCCAGTACTTC. It translates to CASSRTDRAEVETQYF.

The rearrangement links TRBV6-2 or TRBV6-3 to TRBJ2-5, with 7 nucleotides matching TRBD1. The germline V gene encodes CDR1 MNHEY and CDR2 SVGEGT. V shed 2 bases and J 3 bases; nucleotides not matched to a gene: 3. The CDR3 totals 14 residues. The CDR3 coding sequence is TGTGCCAGCAGTTACGAGGGACAGAAAGAGACCCAGTACTTC. Protein: CASSYEGQKETQYF.

V is TRBV29-1 and J is TRBJ2-6, with unresolved D. The CDR3 spans 11 residues. Germline lookup yields CDR1 SQVTM and CDR2 ANQGSEA. The germline V and J ends were trimmed by 7 bases and 4 bases, with 5 bases remaining between them. The CDR3 sequence is CSGFGANVLTF. As DNA, the CDR3 is TGCAGCGGCTTCGGGGCCAACGTCCTGACTTTC.

The chain uses TRBV19 and TRBJ1-1, with a possible D match to TRBD1 (6 bases). Germline loops: CDR1 LNHDA, CDR2 SQIVND (reference sequence). The CDR3 is 13 amino acids. V shed 3 bases and J shed 4 bases, with 9 bases lying between them. The CDR3 region is CASSIQGPTEAFF. The CDR3 DNA reads TGTGCCAGTAGTATCCAGGGGCCCACTGAAGCTTTCTTT.

The chain uses TRBV5-4 and TRBJ2-2; maybe TRBD1 (6 bases). The CDR3 has 14 amino acids. The germline V gene has CDR1 SGHNT and CDR2 YYREEE (reference sequence). V was shortened by 4 bases and J by 6 bases, with 13 bases between the two germline ends. CDR3 coding DNA: TGTGCCAGCAGCCCTACAGGGTGGGCCGGGGAGCTGTTTTTT. Translation gives CASSPTGWAGELFF.

This sequence joins TRBV12-3 or TRBV12-4 and TRBJ1-2; the D gene is possibly TRBD1 (5 bases). The CDR3 totals 14 residues. V was trimmed by 6 bases and J by 4 bases, leaving 15 bases between them. Here the CDR3 reads CASSPTDTGYGYTF. The DNA for the CDR3 is TGTGCCAGCAGCCCGACGGACACCGGCTATGGCTACACCTTC.

This clonotype is termed medium-sized (0.01 to 0.1%). The chain has TRBV19 and TRBJ2-2; 9 nucleotides line up with TRBD1. The CDR3 sequence is 14 residues long. V shed 5 bases and J 6 bases; nucleotides not matched to a gene: 4. The germline V gene has CDR1 LNHDA and CDR2 SQIVND (reference sequence). The CDR3 DNA reads TGTGCCAGTAGTTGGGGACAGGGTTCCGGGGAGCTGTTTTTT. Amino acid sequence: CASSWGQGSGELFF.

This clonotype was seen a handful of times. V usage is TRBV6-2 or TRBV6-3 and J usage is TRBJ1-6, with TRBD1 matching over 8 bases. The germline gives CDR1 MNHEY, CDR2 SVGEGT. The CDR3 runs to 13 residues. V lost 7 bases, J lost 10 bases, and 6 bases stayed unmatched. CDR3 in DNA: TGTGCCAGCACCCAGGGGGCGAGGTCACCCCTCCACTTT. Amino acid sequence: CASTQGARSPLHF.

The genes are TRBV18 and TRBJ2-7; TRBD2 aligns across 9 bases. Per the germline V gene, CDR1 is KGHSH and CDR2 is LQKENI. This CDR3 has 16 residues. Germline trimming cut 1 base from V and 1 base from J; bases unmatched to any gene: 5. The CDR3 region has the DNA TGTGCCAGCTCACCACAGGGGCGGGAGGGTTCCTACGAGCAGTACTTC. It yields the protein CASSPQGREGSYEQYF.

The chain combines TRBV29-1 with TRBJ2-1; D possibly matches TRBD1 or TRBD2 (7 bases each). Per germline, CDR1 SQVTM and CDR2 ANQGSEA. The ends were cut back, 6 bases at V and 2 bases at J, with 23 bases in the middle. This CDR3 comprises 17 residues. As DNA, the CDR3 is TGCAGCGTCCCCCCCCGGTCAGGGGGGGTTGCCTACAATGAGCAGTTCTTC. This sequence encodes CSVPPRSGGVAYNEQFF.

This chain connects TRBV5-6 to TRBJ2-3; D gene uncertain. Germline CDR1 SGHDT, CDR2 YYEEEE. This CDR3 spans 15 amino acids. V was pared by 4 bases and J by 0 bases, with 12 bases between. CDR3 protein: CASSILPVSTDTQYF. CDR3 bases: TGTGCCAGCAGCATTCTCCCGGTTAGCACAGATACGCAGTATTTT. The full variable domain, in which reference TRBV5-6 and TRBJ2-3 provide the parts outside the CDR3, is DAGVTQSPTHLIKTRGQQVTLRCSPKSGHDTVSWYQQALGQGPQFIFQYYEEEERQRGNFPDRFSGHQFPNYSSELNVNALLLGDSALYLCASSILPVSTDTQYFGPGTRLTVL.

There are a few counts of this clonotype. This chain links TRBV27 with TRBJ1-2; 9 nucleotides align to TRBD1. The germline V gene encodes CDR1 MNHEY and CDR2 SMNVEV (reference sequence). The V segment lost 7 bases and the J segment 0 bases; nucleotides outside the gene matches: 6. CDR3 length equals 15 residues. The chain's CDR3 is CASTPGQGSNYGYTF. CDR3 nucleotides: TGTGCCAGCACCCCCGGACAGGGGTCTAACTATGGCTACACCTTC.

The rearrangement links TRBV5-4 to TRBJ1-2; possibly TRBD1 for D (5 bases). The V gene's germline CDR1 is SGHNT and CDR2 YYREEE (reference sequence). The CDR3 contains 14 residues. Deletions cut 0 bases from V and 8 bases from J, with 14 bases between. CDR3 in DNA: TGTGCCAGCAGCTTGGGAGCGGGACGAGAGGGCTACACCTTC. Translated: CASSLGAGREGYTF.

Comment on this clonotype: One base away lies a much larger clone, so this may be a sequencing read error. This chain joins TRBV19 and TRBJ2-3, with TRBD2 matching 8 bases. The CDR3 has 16 amino acids. Losses at the gene ends were 1 base for V and 7 bases for J; bases not matched to a gene: 10. Per the germline V gene, CDR1 is LNHDA and CDR2 is SQIVND (reference sequence). The CDR3 region is CASSIAGTRGTNTQYF. CDR3 sequence (DNA): TGTGCCAGTAGTATAGCCGGGACTAGAGGGACAAATACGCAGTATTTT.

This clonotype was counted only a few times. The V call is TRBV11-1, the J call TRBJ1-3; D is unclear. Germline CDR1 SGHAT, CDR2 FQDESV (reference sequence). V lost 4 bases, J lost 0 bases, and 7 bases lay in between. The CDR3 is made up of 14 amino acids. CDR3 sequence reads: CASSSTDSGNTIYF. As DNA, the CDR3 is TGTGCCAGCAGCTCGACTGACTCTGGAAACACCATATATTTT.

This clonotype was recorded a few times. J is TRBJ2-1 and V is TRBV6-2 or TRBV6-3, with a weak D call TRBD2 (5 bases). Between the trimmed V and J ends, which lost 5 bases and 3 bases, there was a span of 8 bases. This CDR3 has 13 residues. Germline values: CDR1 MNHEY, CDR2 SVGEGT. In DNA, the CDR3 is TGTGCCAGCAGTCCACGGGGCTACAATGAGCAGTTCTTC. Its protein product is CASSPRGYNEQFF.

This clonotype was seen a handful of times. The rearrangement joins TRBV6-4 to TRBJ2-2; D is tentatively TRBD1 or TRBD2 (5 bases each). The germline V gene has CDR1 MRHNA and CDR2 SNTAGT. The CDR3 covers 14 residues. Trimming stripped 0 bases from V and 7 bases from J, with 9 bases between. The CDR3 loop is CASSDSMGVGELFF. Here the CDR3 DNA reads TGTGCCAGCAGTGACTCGATGGGGGTCGGGGAGCTGTTTTTT.

This clonotype was seen more than once but under ten times. V gene TRBV27 combines with J gene TRBJ2-5; tentative D call: TRBD2 (6 bases). V was cut by 10 bases and J by 3 bases, with 12 bases left in between. CDR1 and CDR2 from the germline V gene are MNHEY and SMNVEV (reference sequence). The CDR3 is 12 residues long. This chain's CDR3 is CATGSDKETQYF. For the CDR3, the DNA is TGTGCCACCGGGAGTGATAAAGAGACCCAGTACTTC.

The chain couples TRBV5-6 to TRBJ2-1; no definite D call. The V and J ends lost 4 bases and 1 base respectively, with 9 bases between them. This CDR3 has 14 amino acids. Germline CDR1 and CDR2: SGHDT and YYEEEE. The CDR3 DNA follows: TGTGCCAGCAGCGGGATCCGATCCTACAATGAGCAGTTCTTC. Translating gives CASSGIRSYNEQFF.

The CDR3 DNA reads TGTGCCAGCAGCTTAACCAGGAGCACAGATACGCAGTATTTT. Amino acids: CASSLTRSTDTQYF. V is TRBV5-6 and J is TRBJ2-3; D not certain. The CDR3 has 14 residues. CDR1 is SGHDT, CDR2 YYEEEE, per germline. Trimming took off 2 bases at V and 0 bases at J, with 7 bases between the two ends.

This clonotype turned up a few times. The DNA of the CDR3 is TGTGCCTGGAGTATGGGGGGCACCGGGGAGCTGTTTTTT. Translated, it gives CAWSMGGTGELFF. The rearrangement joins TRBV30 to TRBJ2-2, with D possibly matching TRBD2 (6 bases). CDR3 length: 13 amino acids. Trimming removed 2 bases from V and 4 bases from J, with 8 bases in between. Germline CDR1 reads GTSNPN; CDR2 reads SVGIG (reference sequence).